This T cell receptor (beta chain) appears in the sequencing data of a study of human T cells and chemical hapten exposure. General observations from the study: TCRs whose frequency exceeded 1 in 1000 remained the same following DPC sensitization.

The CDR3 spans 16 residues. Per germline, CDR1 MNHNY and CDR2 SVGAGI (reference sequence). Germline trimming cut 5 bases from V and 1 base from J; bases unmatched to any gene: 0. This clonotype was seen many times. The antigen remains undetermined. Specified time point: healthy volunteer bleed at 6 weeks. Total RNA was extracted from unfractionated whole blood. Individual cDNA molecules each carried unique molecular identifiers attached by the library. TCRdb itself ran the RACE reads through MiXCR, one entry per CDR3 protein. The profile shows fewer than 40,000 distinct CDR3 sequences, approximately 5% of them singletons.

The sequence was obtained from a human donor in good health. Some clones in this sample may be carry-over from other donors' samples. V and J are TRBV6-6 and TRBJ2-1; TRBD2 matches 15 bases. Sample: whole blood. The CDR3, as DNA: TGTGCCAGCAGTGGACTAGCGGGAGGGTCCTACAATGAGCAGTTCTTC. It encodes CASSGLAGGSYNEQFF.